These 20 T cell receptor beta chains share one sample of origin, sequenced in a study of blood T cell repertoires in COVID-19. Sequenced by immunoSEQ multiplex PCR; TCRdb stores in-frame clones only, minus some. The sample shows 500,000 or so clones, about nine tenths of them seen only once. The material sequenced was PBMCs or T cells enriched from blood (not recorded which). Every receptor here comes from a young woman who had recovered from COVID-19.

The chain is built from TRBV11-3 and TRBJ1-3; D ambiguous. The CDR3 extends over 10 amino acids. Germline V gene data show CDR1 as SGHNT and CDR2 as YENEEA. Trimming stripped 7 bases from V and 4 bases from J, with 2 bases between. The CDR3 reads CASTGNTIYF. The CDR3 region has the DNA TGTGCCAGCACGGGAAACACCATATATTTT.

DNA for the CDR3: TGTGCCTGGAGTCGGCAGGCCACGGGAAACACCATATATTTT. Its protein is CAWSRQATGNTIYF. V gene TRBV30 combines with J gene TRBJ1-3; D uncertain. Germline V gene data show CDR1 as GTSNPN and CDR2 as SVGIG (reference sequence). The CDR3 length is 14 residues. Between the trimmed V and J ends, which lost 2 bases and 4 bases, there was a span of 12 bases.

The chain links TRBV28 to TRBJ2-5; 8 bases are shared with TRBD1. V was pared by 6 bases and J by 5 bases, with 14 bases of the junction left unmatched. This CDR3 comprises 16 residues. Germline CDR1 and CDR2: MDHEN and SYDVKM. This chain's CDR3 is CASSPYRTGRGETQYF. In nucleotides, the CDR3 is TGTGCCAGCAGCCCCTACCGGACAGGGAGAGGGGAGACCCAGTACTTC.

The chain recombines TRBV24-1 with TRBJ1-5; 7 bases are shared with TRBD1. There are 12 residues in the CDR3. The germline gives CDR1 KGHDR, CDR2 SFDVKD. The junction had 9 bases not matched to a gene; V was cut back by 11 bases and J by 9 bases. CDR3 loop: CAIATGNTPQHF. Written as DNA, the CDR3 is TGTGCCATCGCGACAGGGAATACGCCCCAGCATTTT.

This sequence joins TRBV29-1 and TRBJ1-2; maybe TRBD1 (6 bases). Looked up from germline, CDR1 is SQVTM and CDR2 is ANQGSEA. The CDR3 length is 13 residues. V shed 4 bases and J shed 6 bases, with 15 bases lying between them. CDR3 sequence (DNA): TGCAGCGTTGCTGGGGGGGGCGAGGATGGCTACACCTTC. Its translation is CSVAGGGEDGYTF.

CDR3 sequence: CASSLGGRGAANEKLFF. The DNA for the CDR3 is TGTGCCAGCAGTTTAGGGGGCAGGGGGGCCGCTAATGAAAAACTGTTTTTT. The chain recombines TRBV28 with TRBJ1-4; the match to TRBD1 covers 7 bases. CDR3 length: 17 residues. From germline, CDR1 is MDHEN and CDR2 SYDVKM. V dropped 2 bases and J dropped 3; count of bases not matched to a gene: 9.

This rearrangement joins TRBV14 to TRBJ1-4; 7 bases match TRBD1. Per the germline V gene, CDR1 is SGHDN and CDR2 is FVKESK. V dropped 4 bases and J dropped 7; count of bases not matched to a gene: 6. The CDR3 has 14 residues. The CDR3 protein is CASSPQGVREKLFF. CDR3 in DNA: TGTGCCAGCAGCCCCCAGGGGGTCCGTGAAAAACTGTTTTTT.

This chain connects TRBV18 to TRBJ2-3; D possibly corresponds to TRBD1 (7 bases). Germline assignment: CDR1 KGHSH and CDR2 LQKENI. The CDR3 contains 14 residues. Trimming removed 2 bases from V and 4 bases from J, with 10 bases in between. For the CDR3, the DNA is TGTGCCAGCTCACCAGGAGGGGGCCCAGATACGCAGTATTTT. It specifies CASSPGGGPDTQYF. Looking up the rest from reference TRBV18 and TRBJ2-3 gives the full variable domain: NAGVMQNPRHLVRRRGQEARLRCSPMKGHSHVYWYRQLPEEGLKFMVYLQKENIIDESGMPKERFSAEFPKEGPSILRIQQVVRGDSAAYFCASSPGGGPDTQYFGPGTRLTVL.

The chain links TRBV5-6 to TRBJ2-5; D is possibly TRBD1 (6 bases). The germline gives CDR1 SGHDT, CDR2 YYEEEE. V lost 4 bases and J 4 bases, leaving 17 bases between the germline ends. This CDR3 is 15 amino acids long. CDR3 sequence: CASSLGDIRRETQYF. The DNA of the CDR3 is TGTGCCAGCAGCCTAGGGGACATAAGAAGAGAGACCCAGTACTTC.

CDR3 sequence (DNA): TGTGCCAGCGACAGGGGGAGGACTGAAGCTTTCTTT. This codes for CASDRGRTEAFF. V is TRBV6-5 and J is TRBJ1-1, with TRBD1 matching over 9 bases. This CDR3 region has 12 residues. The germline V gene has CDR1 MNHEY and CDR2 SVGAGI. The V gene end was trimmed by 8 bases and the J gene end by 5 bases; junction bases not matched to a gene: 3.

This clone has a single count. This sequence joins TRBV12-2 and TRBJ1-1; TRBD1 is the table's D call, not checked against the DNA. TRBV12-2 is flagged as a pseudogene. This CDR3 spans 14 amino acids. The CDR3 DNA sequence: TGTGCAAGTCGCTGGAGGACAGGGAACACTGAAGCTTTCTTT. Amino acid sequence: CASRWRTGNTEAFF.

This chain links TRBV11-2 with TRBJ2-7; weak D call: TRBD1 (6 bases). V dropped 5 bases and J dropped 2 bases, with 13 bases sitting between them. Germline V CDR1 and CDR2: SGHAT, FQNNGV. The CDR3 has 14 residues. CDR3 sequence (DNA): TGTGCCAGCAGCCTACCGGGACATCCCTACGAGCAGTACTTC. Translated, it gives CASSLPGHPYEQYF. The full variable domain, completed using reference TRBV11-2 and TRBJ2-7, is EAGVAQSPRYKIIEKRQSVAFWCNPISGHATLYWYQQILGQGPKLLIQFQNNGVVDDSQLPKDRFSAERLKGVDSTLKIQPAKLEDSAVYLCASSLPGHPYEQYFGPGTRLTVT.

The V call is TRBV28, the J call TRBJ1-1; D is unresolved. This CDR3 is 13 amino acids long. The germline gives CDR1 MDHEN, CDR2 SYDVKM. V lost 2 bases, J lost 7 bases, and 11 bases lay in between. The CDR3 loop is CASSLGEIIEAFF. CDR3 in DNA: TGTGCCAGCAGTTTAGGAGAAATCATTGAAGCTTTCTTT.

The chain joins TRBV30 to TRBJ1-5, with a possible D match to TRBD1 (5 bases). Germline V gives CDR1 GTSNPN, CDR2 SVGIG (reference sequence). V lost 1 base to trimming and J lost 4 bases, with 17 bases between them. The CDR3 consists of 16 residues. The CDR3 DNA reads TGTGCCTGGAGTGGTCTCGGTCAGGGCAAAAATCAGCCCCAGCATTTT. This encodes CAWSGLGQGKNQPQHF. The full variable domain, its missing parts supplied by reference TRBV30 and TRBJ1-5, is SQTIHQWPATLVQPVGSPLSLECTVEGTSNPNLYWYRQAAGRGLQLLFYSVGIGQISSEVPQNLSASRPQDRQFILSSKKLLLSDSGFYLCAWSGLGQGKNQPQHFGDGTRLSIL.

The chain has TRBV4-1 and TRBJ1-1; no clear D gene. Looked up from germline, CDR1 is MGHRA and CDR2 is YSYEKL. Trimming removed 6 bases from V and 5 bases from J, with 16 bases in between. This CDR3 contains 14 residues. In DNA, the CDR3 is TGCGCCAGCAGGATCGGCGGGGAAGGGACTGAAGCTTTCTTT. Amino acid sequence: CASRIGGEGTEAFF.

V gene TRBV30 combines with J gene TRBJ2-2, with TRBD2 matching over 7 bases. The length of the CDR3 is 13 residues. Germline CDR1 and CDR2: GTSNPN and SVGIG (reference sequence). V lost 4 bases to trimming and J lost 5 bases; unmatched junction nucleotides: 4. The DNA of the CDR3 is TGTGCCTGGATAACGGGGGGAACCGGGGAGCTGTTTTTT. Translated: CAWITGGTGELFF.

This clone has just a few counts. The DNA of the CDR3 is TGTGCCATCCCGACATACGCTCATGGCTACACCTTC. Protein sequence: CAIPTYAHGYTF. V and J are TRBV21-1 and TRBJ1-2; the D segment call TRBD1 is taken from the table without a DNA check. TRBV21-1 is tagged as a pseudogene. The CDR3 totals 12 residues.

The genes are TRBV30 and TRBJ1-4, with D unresolved. This CDR3 has 15 residues. Deletions cut 2 bases from V and 0 bases from J, with 10 bases between. CDR1 is GTSNPN, CDR2 SVGIG, per germline (reference sequence). The DNA for the CDR3 is TGTGCCTGGAGTACGCCCGGGACAACTAATGAAAAACTGTTTTTT. Amino acid sequence: CAWSTPGTTNEKLFF.

For this clone: Additional DNA sequences in this sample encode the identical CDR3. This chain joins TRBV18 and TRBJ1-1; D possibly corresponds to TRBD1 (6 bases). The germline gives CDR1 KGHSH, CDR2 LQKENI. With 5 bases removed from V and 5 bases from J, the gap between germline ends came to 12 bases. There are 13 residues in the CDR3. As DNA, the CDR3 is TGTGCCAGCTCAAGGGGAGGGGGTACTGAAGCTTTCTTT. This codes for CASSRGGGTEAFF.

This chain connects TRBV11-3 to TRBJ2-1; 8 bases match TRBD1. This CDR3 is built from 11 residues. After removal of 5 bases from V and 10 bases from J, the junction contained 1 base not matched to a gene. Germline V gene sequence: CDR1 SGHNT, CDR2 YENEEA. CDR3 protein: CASSAGGEQFF. The CDR3 region has the DNA TGTGCCAGCAGCGCAGGGGGCGAGCAGTTCTTC.